This TCR beta chain was sequenced during a study of beta chain features in type 1 diabetes. On this clone: Its antigen is undetermined.

V was pared by 1 base and J by 9 bases, with 6 bases of the junction left unmatched. The CDR3 loop spans 14 amino acids. The V gene's germline CDR1 is KGHSH and CDR2 LQKENI. The sequenced template was cDNA made from the entire isolated RNA. Here immunoSEQ multiplex PCR was the method, and the copy in TCRdb shows in-frame clones only, minus some. The sample lists around 21,000 clones; about 53% were seen once. Regarding the study as a whole: In comparison with healthy donors, patients had naive, central memory and Treg TCRB repertoires that appeared more similar.

Sequencing input: stem cell memory CD4+ T cells from blood. The TCR originated in a man aged 18 to 30 in good health. The chain is built from TRBV18 and TRBJ2-1; 7 nucleotides match TRBD1. The CDR3 DNA follows: TGTGCCAGCTCACCACGACAGGGTAAGACTGAGCAGTTCTTC. It yields the protein CASSPRQGKTEQFF.